The 32 T cell receptor beta chains in this list originate from one sample, sequenced in a study of human T cells and chemical hapten exposure. Time point specified: healthy volunteer bleed at 2 weeks. Total RNA was isolated from unfractionated whole blood. TCRdb re-analysed the RACE reads in MiXCR, keeping a single row per CDR3 protein. The sample includes roughly 130,000 distinct CDR3 sequences, approximately 10% seen only once; the top ten take 1.5% to 2%. Sequencing was carried out using whole blood. The source of these receptors is a male donor in good health. Some clones in this sample may be carry-over from other donors' samples.

V is TRBV11-3 and J is TRBJ2-7, with TRBD1 matching over 11 bases. V dropped 2 bases and J dropped 7; count of bases not matched to a gene: 7. The CDR3 extends over 15 amino acids. CDR1 SGHNT and CDR2 YENEEA come from the germline V gene. CDR3 in amino acids: CASSLLRTGGGEQYF. CDR3 DNA sequence: TGTGCCAGCAGCTTACTCCGGACAGGGGGCGGGGAGCAGTACTTC.

This clonotype was picked up a small number of times. V and J are TRBV27 and TRBJ1-1, with D unclear. The ends were cut back, 0 bases at V and 1 base at J, with 6 bases in the middle. There are 14 residues in the CDR3. CDR1 is MNHEY and CDR2 is SMNVEV in the germline V gene (reference sequence). The CDR3, as DNA: TGTGCCAGCAGTTTATCTGTCCAGAACACTGAAGCTTTCTTT. Amino acids: CASSLSVQNTEAFF.

As DNA, the CDR3 is TGTGCCAGCAGCTTAAGCGGCGGAAGGGATAGCAATCAGCCCCAGCATTTT. Its translation: CASSLSGGRDSNQPQHF. This rearrangement joins TRBV7-9 to TRBJ1-5, with unresolved D. The CDR3 covers 17 residues. V was clipped by 2 bases and J by 0 bases, with 14 bases between them. Looked up from germline, CDR1 is SEHNR and CDR2 is FQNEAQ (reference sequence).

This clonotype was counted ten times or more. The chain combines TRBV7-8 with TRBJ1-3, with a possible D match to TRBD1 (5 bases). The CDR3 extends over 16 amino acids. Per the germline V gene, CDR1 is SGHVS and CDR2 is FQNEAQ. V lost 5 bases, J lost 0 bases, and 14 bases lay in between. CDR3 in amino acids: CASSPRVLSSGNTIYF. DNA of the CDR3: TGTGCCAGCAGCCCCAGGGTACTGAGCTCTGGAAACACCATATATTTT.

The chain is built from TRBV19 and TRBJ1-2, with 8 bases that match TRBD1. CDR3 length: 18 amino acids. The junction had 17 bases not matched to a gene; V was cut back by 4 bases and J by 4 bases. Germline V CDR1 and CDR2: LNHDA, SQIVND (reference sequence). CDR3 nucleotide sequence: TGTGCCAGTAGTAAACCGAACGCTGGACAGGGAGTAGGCTATGGCTACACCTTC. It yields the protein CASSKPNAGQGVGYGYTF.

The sample holds a few counts of this clonotype. The chain carries TRBV30 and TRBJ2-7; D is ambiguous. This CDR3 has 13 residues. Trimming cost V 4 bases and J 0 bases, with 10 bases left between them. Per the germline V gene, CDR1 is GTSNPN and CDR2 is SVGIG (reference sequence). DNA of the CDR3: TGTGCCTGGACCCATGCGAGCTCCTACGAGCAGTACTTC. It is translated as CAWTHASSYEQYF.

V is TRBV7-3 and J is TRBJ2-5; a possible D gene is TRBD1 (6 bases). Germline V gene sequence: CDR1 SGHTA, CDR2 FQGTGA. The CDR3 length is 11 residues. With 0 bases removed from V and 12 bases from J, the gap between germline ends came to 8 bases. CDR3 region: CASSLTGTKYF. The CDR3 bases are TGTGCCAGCAGCTTAACCGGGACAAAGTACTTC.

This clonotype occurred many times. The rearrangement links TRBV7-2 to TRBJ1-1, with D tentatively TRBD1 (5 bases). CDR1 and CDR2 from the germline V gene are SGHTA and FQGNSA. Trimming removed 5 bases at V and 2 bases at J, with 15 bases between. CDR3 length: 15 amino acids. This CDR3 is CASSRGDRRNTEAFF. DNA of the CDR3: TGTGCCAGCAGCAGAGGGGACCGACGAAACACTGAAGCTTTCTTT.

Ten or more counts support this clonotype. The gene calls are TRBV4-3 and TRBJ2-3, with TRBD2 matching over 7 bases. The germline V gene encodes CDR1 LGHNA and CDR2 YSLEER. There are 15 residues in the CDR3. The junction had 5 bases not matched to a gene; V was cut back by 0 bases and J by 5 bases. The CDR3 DNA reads as TGCGCCAGCAGCCAAGAATCCGGGGAGGGAGATACGCAGTATTTT. Translating gives CASSQESGEGDTQYF.

The V gene is TRBV6-5, the J gene TRBJ2-1, with D unresolved. The V end lost 6 bases, the J end lost 4 bases, and 16 bases lay between the germline ends. This CDR3 is 15 amino acids long. Germline assignment: CDR1 MNHEY and CDR2 SVGAGI. This CDR3 is CASSPDPKGYNEQFF. In DNA, the CDR3 is TGTGCCAGCAGCCCTGACCCGAAGGGTTACAATGAGCAGTTCTTC.

The sample holds a few counts of this clonotype. J is TRBJ2-2 and V is TRBV10-3; 8 bases map to TRBD1. The CDR3 extends over 16 amino acids. The trim removed 3 bases at V and 6 bases at J, leaving 9 bases unmatched. Germline V gene lookup returns CDR1 ENHRY and CDR2 SYGVKD. DNA of the CDR3: TGTGCCATCAGTGATGAGGACAGGGTTGAGGCCGGGGAGCTGTTTTTT. It encodes CAISDEDRVEAGELFF.

The chain carries TRBV20-1 and TRBJ2-3, with 9 bases fitting TRBD2. The CDR3 is 14 amino acids. Germline loops: CDR1 DFQATT, CDR2 SNEGSKA (reference sequence). V dropped 4 bases and J dropped 5; count of bases not matched to a gene: 7. The CDR3 protein is CSATTSGGVDTQYF. The CDR3 bases are TGCAGTGCTACGACTAGCGGTGGTGTAGATACGCAGTATTTT.

Many counts were recorded for this clonotype. This chain connects TRBV29-1 to TRBJ2-5, with 13 bases identical to TRBD2. V shed 6 bases, J shed 6 bases, and the junction held 7 bases outside the gene matches. The CDR3 covers 14 residues. Germline V CDR1 and CDR2: SQVTM, ANQGSEA. CDR3 region: CSVGLAGLVKTQYF. CDR3 DNA sequence: TGCAGCGTGGGACTAGCGGGACTTGTTAAGACCCAGTACTTC. The full variable domain, in which reference TRBV29-1 and TRBJ2-5 provide the parts outside the CDR3, is SAVISQKPSRDICQRGTSLTIQCQVDSQVTMMFWYRQQPGQSLTLIATANQGSEATYESGFVIDKFPISRPNLTFSTLTVSNMSPEDSSIYLCSVGLAGLVKTQYFGPGTRLLVL.

The V and J genes are TRBV28 and TRBJ2-7; 7 bases are shared with TRBD2. V shed 3 bases, J shed 0 bases, and the junction held 8 bases outside the gene matches. CDR3 size: 16 residues. Germline lookup yields CDR1 MDHEN and CDR2 SYDVKM. In DNA, the CDR3 is TGTGCCAGCAGTTTGTGGCTAGCGGCTACCTCCTACGAGCAGTACTTC. Protein product: CASSLWLAATSYEQYF.

This clonotype has just a few counts. V gene TRBV7-2 combines with J gene TRBJ1-4; 7 nucleotides agree with TRBD1. Germline values: CDR1 SGHTA, CDR2 FQGNSA. Trimming took 0 bases from V and 5 from J; bases not matched to a gene: 3. The CDR3 has 15 amino acids. This CDR3 reads CASSLATGENEKLFF. The DNA for the CDR3 is TGTGCCAGCAGCTTAGCTACAGGGGAAAATGAAAAACTGTTTTTT.

J is TRBJ2-1 and V is TRBV10-3; either TRBD1 or TRBD2 may fit D (5 bases each). Trimming cost V 5 bases and J 5 bases, with 16 bases left between them. This CDR3 is built from 15 residues. Germline assignment: CDR1 ENHRY and CDR2 SYGVKD. CDR3 DNA: TGTGCCATCAGTCATGTGGGGGACCCTAACAATGAGCAGTTCTTC. This codes for CAISHVGDPNNEQFF.

The V call is TRBV21-1, the J call TRBJ2-3; the D call of TRBD1 is as the table states it, not checked on the DNA. TRBV21-1 is a pseudogene segment. The CDR3 contains 16 residues. The CDR3 nucleotides are TGTGCCAGCAGCAAAGTGAAACAGGAGGGCACAGATACGCAGTATTTT. Its protein product is CASSKVKQEGTDTQYF.

This clonotype was detected many times. V is TRBV5-4 and J is TRBJ1-2, with 11 nucleotides matching TRBD1. Germline assignment: CDR1 SGHNT and CDR2 YYREEE (reference sequence). The CDR3 length is 16 residues. V lost 0 bases and J lost 8; bases outside the gene matches: 9. CDR3 protein: CASSLAIGQGAGGYTF. CDR3 bases: TGTGCCAGCAGCTTGGCAATAGGACAGGGGGCTGGGGGCTACACCTTC.

This clonotype was observed a few times. This rearrangement joins TRBV5-4 to TRBJ2-3, with 8 bases matching TRBD2. With 0 bases clipped from V and 0 bases from J, the junction kept 3 bases outside the gene matches. The CDR3 spans 16 residues. Germline CDR1 and CDR2: SGHNT and YYREEE (reference sequence). The CDR3 sequence is CASSLAGGRSTDTQYF. The CDR3 nucleotides are TGTGCCAGCAGCTTGGCGGGCGGGAGGAGCACAGATACGCAGTATTTT.

In this sample, this clonotype turned up once. Just one base apart from a much larger clone, this may be a read error. The chain carries TRBV5-4 and TRBJ2-3, with D possibly TRBD2 on 6 matching bases. The CDR3 totals 14 residues. Per the germline V gene, CDR1 is SGHNT and CDR2 is YYREEE (reference sequence). The chain's CDR3 is CSSSLRDSSDTQYF. In nucleotides, the CDR3 is TGTTCCAGCAGCCTACGGGACTCTTCTGATACGCAGTATTTT.

This clonotype was seen more than once but under ten times. The rearrangement joins TRBV7-2 to TRBJ2-3, with D unresolved. Germline CDR1 is SGHTA and CDR2 is FQGNSA. CDR3 size: 15 residues. Trimming removed 2 bases at V and 1 base at J, with 10 bases between. DNA of the CDR3: TGTGCCAGCAGCTTAATAAAAAGGGGCACAGATACGCAGTATTTT. Its protein is CASSLIKRGTDTQYF.

This chain joins TRBV6-2 or TRBV6-3 and TRBJ2-2, with D tentatively TRBD1 (6 bases). The ends were cut back, 5 bases at V and 0 bases at J, with 13 bases in the middle. The CDR3 loop spans 16 amino acids. Germline values: CDR1 MNHEY, CDR2 SVGEGT. DNA for the CDR3: TGTGCCAGCAGTCCCCTCGACAGGACGAACACCGGGGAGCTGTTTTTT. Protein sequence: CASSPLDRTNTGELFF.

The table lists this clonotype with a few counts. The genes are TRBV20-1 and TRBJ1-1; D ambiguous. The CDR3 is made up of 13 amino acids. V lost 3 bases to trimming and J lost 1 base, with 9 bases between them. Germline CDR1 and CDR2: DFQATT and SNEGSKA (reference sequence). In DNA form, the CDR3 reads TGCAGTGCTAGGGCCGGACCGAACACTGAAGCTTTCTTT. It encodes CSARAGPNTEAFF.

This clonotype was counted ten times or more. The chain carries TRBV18 and TRBJ1-2; 7 bases are shared with TRBD1. V gave up 2 bases and J gave up 8 bases; unmatched junction bases: 11. Germline assignment: CDR1 KGHSH and CDR2 LQKENI. The CDR3 contains 15 residues. CDR3 sequence (DNA): TGTGCCAGCTCACCAGCTGAGCACAGGGGTTGGGGCTACACCTTC. This codes for CASSPAEHRGWGYTF. The full variable domain, rest sourced from reference TRBV18 and TRBJ1-2, is NAGVMQNPRHLVRRRGQEARLRCSPMKGHSHVYWYRQLPEEGLKFMVYLQKENIIDESGMPKERFSAEFPKEGPSILRIQQVVRGDSAAYFCASSPAEHRGWGYTFGSGTRLTVV.

The rearrangement links TRBV7-9 to TRBJ2-4; 8 bases line up with TRBD1. CDR1 is SEHNR, CDR2 FQNEAQ, per germline (reference sequence). This CDR3 comprises 14 residues. Trimming at V came to 5 bases and at J to 12 bases, leaving 12 bases not matched to a gene. The CDR3 loop is CASSHRDRQQTQYF. For the CDR3, the DNA is TGTGCCAGCAGCCATCGGGACAGGCAACAGACTCAGTACTTC.

This clonotype was counted ten times or more. The chain couples TRBV29-1 to TRBJ1-2, with unresolved D. Germline-derived CDR1 and CDR2 are SQVTM and ANQGSEA. Trimming shortened V by 3 bases and J by 2 bases, and 7 bases separated the two germline ends. There are 12 residues in the CDR3. This CDR3 is CSVDKLNYGYTF. The CDR3 nucleotides read TGCAGCGTTGATAAGCTAAACTATGGCTACACCTTC.

This clonotype was recorded at least ten times. The rearrangement links TRBV15 to TRBJ1-1, with TRBD1 as a possible D gene (5 bases). V lost 1 base to trimming and J lost 0 bases, with 6 bases between them. This CDR3 is 14 amino acids long. CDR1 is LNHNV and CDR2 is YYDKDF in the germline V gene (reference sequence). CDR3 amino acids: CATSRGRVNTEAFF. In nucleotides, the CDR3 is TGTGCCACCAGCAGAGGCAGGGTGAACACTGAAGCTTTCTTT.

The chain carries TRBV30 and TRBJ1-1; D might be TRBD1 (5 bases). V lost 3 bases, J lost 12 bases, and 20 bases lay in between. Germline assignment: CDR1 GTSNPN and CDR2 SVGIG (reference sequence). This CDR3 contains 13 residues. CDR3 DNA sequence: TGTGCCTGGAGGTCGGGACTCGGCGAAAGGACTTTCTTT. Translation gives CAWRSGLGERTFF.

This clonotype was recorded a few times. This chain's CDR3 is CASSYGTGLEPQHF. The CDR3 region has the DNA TGTGCCAGCAGCTACGGGACAGGGCTTGAGCCCCAGCATTTT. The V and J genes are TRBV5-6 and TRBJ1-5; 9 bases line up with TRBD1. This CDR3 region has 14 residues. CDR1 and CDR2 (germline): SGHDT, YYEEEE. Germline trimming cut 3 bases from V and 8 bases from J; bases unmatched to any gene: 6.

This clonotype was picked up many times. J is TRBJ2-7 and V is TRBV10-3; D remains unclear. This CDR3 spans 15 amino acids. V lost 0 bases and J 4 bases, leaving 13 bases between the germline ends. Per germline, CDR1 ENHRY and CDR2 SYGVKD. The CDR3 spells CAISESEWGDYEQYF. In nucleotides, the CDR3 is TGTGCCATCAGTGAGTCCGAATGGGGTGATTACGAGCAGTACTTC.

A few counts support this clonotype. This chain links TRBV29-1 with TRBJ2-1; weak D call: TRBD2 (6 bases). Trimming took off 7 bases at V and 15 bases at J, with 13 bases between the two ends. In germline, CDR1 is SQVTM, CDR2 ANQGSEA. The CDR3 sequence is 9 residues long. CDR3 nucleotides: TGCAGCGCTGGGTCGGAGGGGTTCTTC. Residues: CSAGSEGFF.

At least ten counts were recorded for this clonotype. The chain employs TRBV11-3 and TRBJ2-1, with D maybe TRBD2 (5 bases). The CDR3 is 15 residues long. Trimming left V 3 bases short and J 0 bases short, with 9 bases between. Germline V gene sequence: CDR1 SGHNT, CDR2 YENEEA. Here the CDR3 DNA reads TGTGCCAGCAGCTTGGGTAGCGTCTCCTACAATGAGCAGTTCTTC. Its translation: CASSLGSVSYNEQFF.